A single sample gave rise to the 30 T cell receptor beta chains below, sequenced in a study of vaccination and CD4 T cells after COVID-19. The treatment was: 10-day PBMC culture with coronavirus spike peptide pools or control peptides (ViraFEST assay). Cultured CD4+ T cell DNA underwent sequencing with the Oncomine TCR Beta short-read assay. From the PCR reads, TCRdb called clonotypes with MiXCR, one entry per CDR3 protein. The profile shows about 9,100 distinct CDR3 sequences, 67% of them singletons. Their target antigens are unknown. The sample was CD4+ T cells from blood, cultured in vitro. These receptors were taken from a human donor who had recovered from COVID-19.

The gene calls are TRBV4-3 and TRBJ2-7, with D perhaps being TRBD1 or TRBD2 (5 bases each). V gave up 0 bases and J gave up 5 bases, with 11 bases separating them. CDR3 length: 14 residues. Germline loops: CDR1 LGHNA, CDR2 YSLEER. The CDR3: CASSQDAGTNEQYF. Written as DNA, the CDR3 is TGCGCCAGCAGCCAAGACGCAGGGACCAACGAGCAGTACTTC.

The gene calls are TRBV2 and TRBJ2-7, with a weak D call TRBD2 (6 bases). Trimming took 8 bases from V and 2 from J, leaving 13 bases between them. Germline V CDR1 and CDR2: SNHLY, FYNNEI. This CDR3 is 13 amino acids long. The CDR3 nucleotides are TGTGCCAGCGGGGGGACTTATACCTACGAGCAGTACTTC. Translation: CASGGTYTYEQYF.

This sequence joins TRBV6-2 or TRBV6-3 and TRBJ2-5, with D possibly TRBD2 on 5 matching bases. Germline CDR1 MNHEY, CDR2 SVGEGT. The CDR3 is 14 amino acids. The V end lost 5 bases, the J end lost 5 bases, and 15 bases lay between the germline ends. In nucleotides, the CDR3 is TGTGCCAGCAGTCGAAACGGGATCGCTGAGACCCAGTACTTC. The encoded protein is CASSRNGIAETQYF.

This clonotype was detected only a few times. This sequence joins TRBV7-6 and TRBJ1-5; 9 nucleotides line up with TRBD1. With V trimmed by 1 base and J by 7 bases, 5 bases remained unmatched. This CDR3 comprises 15 residues. Germline values: CDR1 SGHVS, CDR2 FNYEAQ. The DNA of the CDR3 is TGTGCCAGCAGCTTAGGGGACAGGGCGGAACAGCCCCAGCATTTT. This gives the protein CASSLGDRAEQPQHF.

The chain employs TRBV20-1 and TRBJ2-1, with D unresolved. The CDR3 extends over 18 amino acids. Between the trimmed V and J ends, which lost 1 base and 3 bases, there was a span of 22 bases. Germline CDR1 is DFQATT and CDR2 is SNEGSKA (reference sequence). The chain's CDR3 is CSARVSNGRQQGYNEQFF. In DNA, the CDR3 is TGCAGTGCTAGAGTATCAAATGGCCGCCAACAAGGCTACAATGAGCAGTTCTTC.

The CDR3 sequence is CASRADSLGGYTF. The DNA for the CDR3 is TGTGCCAGCAGGGCGGACAGCTTGGGAGGCTACACCTTC. This chain joins TRBV6-2 or TRBV6-3 and TRBJ1-2; weak D call: TRBD1 (6 bases). Germline CDR1 and CDR2: MNHEY and SVGEGT. This CDR3 spans 13 amino acids. The V gene lost 6 bases and the J gene lost 8 bases, with 16 bases spanning the gap.

About this clonotype: An end of the junction differs from the germline gene, which may be a read error. The gene calls are TRBV24-1 and TRBJ2-3, with TRBD2 matching 10 bases. This CDR3 is built from 16 residues. Germline CDR1 is KGHDR and CDR2 is SFDVKD. The CDR3 DNA reads as TGTGCCACCTGTGAGAGCGGGAGGGCCGTCGCAGATACGCAGTATTTT. It codes for CATCESGRAVADTQYF.

The chain links TRBV2 to TRBJ2-7, with no clear D. This CDR3 has 12 residues. V lost 5 bases, J lost 4 bases, and 9 bases lay in between. Germline V gene data show CDR1 as SNHLY and CDR2 as FYNNEI. The CDR3 DNA is TGTGCCAGCAGTACCCTCAGGTACGAGCAGTACTTC. Translation gives CASSTLRYEQYF.

J is TRBJ1-3 and V is TRBV6-2 or TRBV6-3; no clear D gene. Germline loops: CDR1 MNHEY, CDR2 SVGEGT. V lost 2 bases and J 5 bases, leaving 13 bases between the germline ends. The CDR3 spans 15 residues. DNA of the CDR3: TGTGCCAGCAGTTACGGCAGAATAGGACGAAACACCATATATTTT. Amino acid sequence: CASSYGRIGRNTIYF.

In its sample, this clonotype was seen once. The chain uses TRBV30 and TRBJ1-1, with 7 bases identical to TRBD1. The germline CDR1 and CDR2 sequences are GTSNPN and SVGIG (reference sequence). This CDR3 is built from 13 residues. Germline trimming cut 2 bases from V and 3 bases from J; bases unmatched to any gene: 3. CDR3 protein: CAWSRGRDTEAFF. For the CDR3, the DNA is TGTGCCTGGAGTAGGGGGCGCGACACTGAAGCTTTCTTT.

The chain uses TRBV5-1 and TRBJ1-6; D perhaps matches TRBD1 (5 bases). The V and J ends lost 4 bases and 1 base respectively, with 12 bases between them. CDR3 length: 16 amino acids. Germline V gene data show CDR1 as SGHRS and CDR2 as YFSETQ. The CDR3 nucleotides read TGCGCCAGCAGCCTAAGGGGTGTATCCTATAATTCACCCCTCCACTTT. This sequence encodes CASSLRGVSYNSPLHF.

CDR3 sequence: CASRPGFRDAQSGANVLTF. The CDR3 DNA is TGTGCCAGCAGACCTGGCTTTCGGGACGCACAGTCGGGGGCCAACGTCCTGACTTTC. This rearrangement joins TRBV6-1 to TRBJ2-6; D possibly matches TRBD1 or TRBD2 (5 bases each). V lost 6 bases, J lost 4 bases, and 25 bases lay in between. CDR3 length equals 19 residues. Looked up from germline, CDR1 is MNHNS and CDR2 is SASEGT.

The rearrangement uses TRBV6-4 and TRBJ2-7; TRBD1 matches at 8 bases. V lost 2 bases, J lost 3 bases, and 6 bases stayed unmatched. There are 15 residues in the CDR3. The germline V gene encodes CDR1 MRHNA and CDR2 SNTAGT. The CDR3 nucleotides are TGTGCCAGCAGTGACCGCGGGACAGGACGCTACGAGCAGTACTTC. Its protein is CASSDRGTGRYEQYF.

The table lists this clonotype with a count of one. V is TRBV7-3 and J is TRBJ2-2; the match to TRBD2 covers 12 bases. This CDR3 is built from 16 residues. Germline loops: CDR1 SGHTA, CDR2 FQGTGA. V was clipped by 2 bases and J by 5 bases; unmatched bases: 3. CDR3: CASSLLAGGQTGELFF. The CDR3 DNA reads TGTGCCAGCAGCTTACTAGCGGGAGGGCAGACCGGGGAGCTGTTTTTT.

In its sample, this clonotype was seen a few times. V usage is TRBV7-9 and J usage is TRBJ1-2; no clear D gene. This CDR3 comprises 14 residues. The V gene lost 0 bases and the J gene lost 6 bases, with 11 bases spanning the gap. Germline CDR1 reads SEHNR; CDR2 reads FQNEAQ (reference sequence). CDR3 DNA sequence: TGTGCCAGCAGCTTAGCGACCGGGTCGCATGGCTACACCTTC. This codes for CASSLATGSHGYTF.

V is TRBV7-2 and J is TRBJ2-5, with D possibly matching TRBD2 (6 bases). V was pared by 1 base and J by 4 bases, with 16 bases between. Germline lookup yields CDR1 SGHTA and CDR2 FQGNSA. The CDR3 length is 16 residues. The CDR3 region is CASSLVWLDGRETQYF. CDR3 nucleotides: TGTGCCAGCAGCTTAGTGTGGTTGGACGGGAGAGAGACCCAGTACTTC.

The chain combines TRBV20-1 with TRBJ1-2; 8 nucleotides align to TRBD1. The CDR3 spans 16 residues. The ends lost 0 bases at V and 4 bases at J; junction bases unmatched: 10. The germline V gene has CDR1 DFQATT and CDR2 SNEGSKA (reference sequence). CDR3 protein: CSARDRGTGGVYGYTF. CDR3 bases: TGCAGTGCTAGAGATCGGGGTACAGGGGGGGTCTATGGCTACACCTTC.

The table lists this clonotype with a few counts. The V gene is TRBV7-9, the J gene TRBJ1-2; maybe TRBD1 (5 bases). The V and J ends lost 2 bases and 4 bases respectively, with 8 bases between them. This CDR3 region has 13 residues. Germline values: CDR1 SEHNR, CDR2 FQNEAQ (reference sequence). Here the CDR3 reads CASSLSGGYGYTF. As DNA, the CDR3 is TGTGCCAGCAGCTTATCGGGGGGCTATGGCTACACCTTC.

This clonotype was seen more than once but under ten times. The chain has TRBV12-3 or TRBV12-4 and TRBJ2-5; possibly TRBD2 for D (6 bases). V gave up 7 bases and J gave up 5 bases, with 17 bases separating them. CDR3 length equals 14 residues. The CDR3 coding sequence is TGTGCCAGCACCGATTATCTAGCGCCGGAGACCCAGTACTTC. It specifies CASTDYLAPETQYF.

This clonotype showed up just a few times. The chain uses TRBV19 and TRBJ2-1, with a tentative D call TRBD1 (5 bases). V lost 6 bases and J 5 bases, leaving 17 bases between the germline ends. Germline V CDR1 and CDR2: LNHDA, SQIVND (reference sequence). The CDR3 extends over 15 amino acids. The CDR3 bases are TGTGCCAGTAGGGACATAGCCAACCCAAACAATGAGCAGTTCTTC. It is translated as CASRDIANPNNEQFF.

Only a few counts were recorded for this clonotype. This chain connects TRBV19 to TRBJ1-2; 8 positions agree with TRBD1. Trimming cost V 5 bases and J 7 bases; bases outside gene matches: 6. CDR1 and CDR2 from the germline V gene are LNHDA and SQIVND (reference sequence). This CDR3 has 13 amino acids. The CDR3 nucleotides are TGTGCCAGTAGTGGCGGACAGGGCAGTGGCTACACCTTC. This translates into CASSGGQGSGYTF.

This chain links TRBV30 with TRBJ1-5, with D uncertain. Germline CDR1 is GTSNPN and CDR2 is SVGIG (reference sequence). The germline V and J ends were trimmed by 0 bases and 12 bases, with 12 bases remaining between them. CDR3 length: 12 amino acids. DNA for the CDR3: TGTGCCTGGAGTGTACAAGCAGGTCTCCAGCATTTT. It codes for CAWSVQAGLQHF. Together with reference TRBV30 and TRBJ1-5, the CDR3 gives the full variable domain: SQTIHQWPATLVQPVGSPLSLECTVEGTSNPNLYWYRQAAGRGLQLLFYSVGIGQISSEVPQNLSASRPQDRQFILSSKKLLLSDSGFYLCAWSVQAGLQHFGDGTRLSIL.

This chain connects TRBV11-3 to TRBJ2-2; 9 bases line up with TRBD1. J was trimmed by 5 bases and V by 0 bases; bases with no gene match: 4. Germline V gene data show CDR1 as SGHNT and CDR2 as YENEEA. This CDR3 has 16 residues. As DNA, the CDR3 is TGTGCCAGCAGCTTAGACGGGACAGGGTGGACCGGGGAGCTGTTTTTT. Amino acid sequence: CASSLDGTGWTGELFF.

This clonotype was seen only a few times. This rearrangement joins TRBV7-2 to TRBJ2-1; 10 nucleotides line up with TRBD2. V shed 5 bases, J shed 2 bases, and the junction held 6 bases outside the gene matches. Germline V gene data show CDR1 as SGHTA and CDR2 as FQGNSA. The CDR3 has 16 amino acids. The CDR3 DNA follows: TGTGCCAGCAGCCCGTCGCTAGCGGGGGCCTACAATGAGCAGTTCTTC. It encodes CASSPSLAGAYNEQFF.

The chain has TRBV9 and TRBJ1-6; D is unresolved. This CDR3 contains 14 residues. V was shortened by 2 bases and J by 13 bases, with 16 bases between the two germline ends. Germline assignment: CDR1 SGDLS and CDR2 YYNGEE. Written as DNA, the CDR3 is TGTGCCAGCAGCGTGTCGTCTTCCGAACCCCCCCTCCACTTT. It specifies CASSVSSSEPPLHF.

The V and J genes are TRBV20-1 and TRBJ2-7; D is perhaps TRBD1 (5 bases). Germline CDR1 reads DFQATT; CDR2 reads SNEGSKA (reference sequence). Trimming left V 3 bases short and J 5 bases short, with 11 bases between. This CDR3 is built from 12 residues. CDR3 amino acids: CSASRASDEQYF. Written as DNA, the CDR3 is TGCAGTGCTAGCAGGGCGTCAGACGAGCAGTACTTC.

The chain is built from TRBV7-6 and TRBJ1-3, with D uncertain. CDR1 and CDR2 (germline): SGHVS, FNYEAQ. This CDR3 region has 14 residues. V was shortened by 5 bases and J by 4 bases, with 12 bases between the two germline ends. The CDR3 here is CASSPLAEGNTIYF. Here the CDR3 DNA reads TGTGCCAGCAGCCCCCTGGCTGAAGGAAACACCATATATTTT.

This chain links TRBV27 with TRBJ1-6; D is perhaps TRBD1 (5 bases). Germline V CDR1 and CDR2: MNHEY, SMNVEV (reference sequence). Between the trimmed V and J ends, which lost 0 bases and 8 bases, there was a span of 8 bases. This CDR3 contains 14 residues. Here the CDR3 reads CASSLSGVDSPLHF. In DNA, the CDR3 is TGTGCCAGCAGTTTATCGGGGGTGGATTCACCCCTCCACTTT.

This clonotype showed up just once. The V call is TRBV28, the J call TRBJ1-2; D is possibly TRBD1 (5 bases). The germline V and J ends were trimmed by 4 bases and 0 bases, with 12 bases remaining between them. Germline values: CDR1 MDHEN, CDR2 SYDVKM. The CDR3 loop spans 15 amino acids. DNA for the CDR3: TGTGCCAGCAGTTCTAGGGACGCCGCTAACTATGGCTACACCTTC. It codes for CASSSRDAANYGYTF.

This chain connects TRBV20-1 to TRBJ1-5, with D hard to call. Trimming shortened V by 2 bases and J by 1 base, and 15 bases separated the two germline ends. Germline V lookup: CDR1 DFQATT, CDR2 SNEGSKA (reference sequence). There are 16 residues in the CDR3. CDR3 region: CSARSPMTSSNQPQHF. The CDR3 DNA sequence: TGCAGTGCTAGATCGCCCATGACAAGCAGCAATCAGCCCCAGCATTTT.